This is a list of T cell receptor beta chains from one sample in a study of CD8 T cells in ankylosing spondylitis. TCRdb used MiXCR to reprocess the 5' RACE reads, holding one entry per CDR3 protein. The repertoire holds about 140,000 distinct CDR3 sequences, 6% to 8% seen once, with 9.5% to 15% in the top ten. Sequenced input: blood, either unsorted or a sorted T cell fraction (not recorded which). The source of these receptors is a female donor with ankylosing spondylitis or in good health (not recorded which). Each CDR3 is given with its conserved first and last residue. D genes are given only for firm matches. Sizes are listed as how often the clone was seen (once, few, many) or a class if it is expanded.

length	D	J	size	V	DNA	CDR3
17	-	TRBJ1-3	many	TRBV15	TGTGCCACCAGCAGAGATCGCGGGTCTAGCTCTGGAAACACCATATATTTT	CATSRDRGSSSGNTIYF
15	-	TRBJ2-7	many	TRBV20-1	TGCAGTGCCTCCAGGCCCGGGACTCCCCTATACGAGCAGTACTTC	CSASRPGTPLYEQYF
13	TRBD2	TRBJ2-7	few	TRBV20-1	TGCAGTGCGGGGACTAGCGGGGGTGACGAGCAGTACTTC	CSAGTSGGDEQYF
15	TRBD2	TRBJ2-2	many	TRBV29-1	TGCAGCGTTGTGCAGGGCACGGGGGGCACCGGGGAGCTGTTTTTT	CSVVQGTGGTGELFF
15	-	TRBJ2-7	many	TRBV20-1	TGCAGTGCTAGAGATCCCGCAGGGGGGGGCTACGAGCAGTACTTC	CSARDPAGGGYEQYF
16	-	TRBJ1-5	many	TRBV7-8	TGTGCCAGCAGCTTAGGGCGGGCAGGACAGAATCAGCCCCAGCATTTT	CASSLGRAGQNQPQHF
15	TRBD1	TRBJ1-6	many	TRBV4-1	TGCGCCAGCAGCCTAGGGACAGGACTAAATTCACCCCTCCACTTT	CASSLGTGLNSPLHF
14	-	TRBJ1-2	many	TRBV7-2	TGTGCCAGCAGCTTATTAGGTTCTGGTTTTGGCTACACCTTC	CASSLLGSGFGYTF
12	-	TRBJ2-1	many	TRBV27	TGTGCCAGCAGTTTTACTCGGGATGAGCAGTTCTTC	CASSFTRDEQFF
11	-	TRBJ1-1	many	TRBV20-1	TGCAGTGCTAGACAGAACACTGAAGCTTTCTTT	CSARQNTEAFF
14	-	TRBJ1-5	many	TRBV12-3/TRBV12-4	TGTGCCAGCAGTTTGACGGGGGAAAATCAGCCCCAGCATTTT	CASSLTGENQPQHF
15	TRBD2	TRBJ2-7	many	TRBV9	TGTGCCAGCAGCGTAGGTCTAGCGGGGGTCTACGAGCAGTACTTC	CASSVGLAGVYEQYF